A single sample is the source of the 20 T cell receptor beta chains below, sequenced in a study of CD8 T cells in ankylosing spondylitis. The study, taken as a whole, reports: Among TCR beta sequences, a motif of several highly homologous variants appeared characteristic of ankylosing spondylitis blood.

Using its own MiXCR run on the 5' RACE reads, TCRdb lists one record per CDR3 protein. The repertoire holds under 450,000 distinct CDR3 sequences, with 15% to 20% as singletons. Antigens for these TCRs are unknown. Specimen: blood, either unsorted or a sorted T cell fraction (not recorded which). The receptors were gathered from a male donor with ankylosing spondylitis.

This clonotype came up a few times. This chain joins TRBV29-1 and TRBJ2-1, with 13 bases aligning to TRBD2. The CDR3 consists of 15 residues. CDR1 and CDR2 from the germline V gene are SQVTM and ANQGSEA. The V and J ends lost 5 bases and 1 base, in that order; junction bases with no gene match: 2. The CDR3, as DNA: TGCAGCGTTAGGGGACTAGCGGGGTCCTACAATGAGCAGTTCTTC. Translating gives CSVRGLAGSYNEQFF.

This clonotype has at least ten counts. The chain couples TRBV20-1 to TRBJ1-2, with a tentative D call TRBD1 (5 bases). Germline CDR1 reads DFQATT; CDR2 reads SNEGSKA (reference sequence). The CDR3 sequence is 15 residues long. V was pared by 5 bases and J by 2 bases, with 18 bases between. DNA for the CDR3: TGCAGTGCTTTAGCTCCCGGGAGGGGAAACTATGGCTACACCTTC. Its protein is CSALAPGRGNYGYTF.

This clonotype was seen ten or more times. The chain uses TRBV10-3 and TRBJ2-1; tentative D call: TRBD2 (5 bases). The CDR3 totals 16 residues. CDR1 and CDR2 (germline): ENHRY, SYGVKD. The V end lost 3 bases, the J end lost 4 bases, and 16 bases lay between the germline ends. CDR3 residues: CAISDRTARGYNEQFF. CDR3 coding DNA: TGTGCCATCAGTGACAGGACCGCACGGGGATACAATGAGCAGTTCTTC.

The gene calls are TRBV2 and TRBJ2-7, with D perhaps TRBD1 (6 bases). The ends were cut back, 3 bases at V and 3 bases at J, with 15 bases in the middle. The germline gives CDR1 SNHLY, CDR2 FYNNEI. The CDR3 sequence is 15 residues long. The CDR3 DNA reads as TGTGCCAGCAGTGAGGTTCGGGCAGGGGACTACGAGCAGTACTTC. This encodes CASSEVRAGDYEQYF.

V gene TRBV29-1 combines with J gene TRBJ2-5; D is perhaps TRBD1 or TRBD2 (6 bases each). This CDR3 is 14 amino acids long. V gave up 0 bases and J gave up 5 bases, with 13 bases separating them. Germline values: CDR1 SQVTM, CDR2 ANQGSEA. CDR3 nucleotide sequence: TGCAGCGTTGAAGAAGGGGCCGGGGGCGAGACCCAGTACTTC. It specifies CSVEEGAGGETQYF.

The rearrangement uses TRBV6-2 or TRBV6-3 and TRBJ1-2; D is perhaps TRBD1 (6 bases). V lost 4 bases and J lost 2, with 17 bases in between. Germline CDR1 MNHEY, CDR2 SVGEGT. This CDR3 region has 16 residues. The CDR3 loop is CASSSPPRGFNYGYTF. The CDR3 DNA reads TGTGCCAGCAGTTCCCCTCCCAGGGGTTTCAACTATGGCTACACCTTC.

V is TRBV6-1 and J is TRBJ2-7; tentatively, D is TRBD2 (6 bases). Trimming left V 6 bases short and J 3 bases short, with 12 bases between. CDR3 size: 13 residues. CDR1 MNHNS and CDR2 SASEGT come from the germline V gene. The CDR3 DNA is TGTGCCAGCAGGCCGGGAGTCCTCTACGAGCAGTACTTC. Translated: CASRPGVLYEQYF.

The chain combines TRBV5-1 with TRBJ1-1; D call uncertain. There are 14 residues in the CDR3. V was shortened by 3 bases and J by 5 bases, with 14 bases between the two germline ends. CDR1 SGHRS and CDR2 YFSETQ come from the germline V gene. The CDR3 here is CASSSPSATTEAFF. The CDR3 DNA sequence: TGCGCCAGCAGCTCCCCCTCAGCAACAACTGAAGCTTTCTTT.

The sample holds a few counts of this clonotype. The chain carries TRBV2 and TRBJ2-3; D may be TRBD1 (6 bases). Trimming removed 4 bases from V and 3 bases from J, with 14 bases in between. CDR3 length equals 15 residues. CDR1 and CDR2 (germline): SNHLY, FYNNEI. The chain's CDR3 is CASSGQGLRTDTQYF. CDR3 DNA: TGTGCCAGCAGTGGCCAGGGGTTGAGGACAGATACGCAGTATTTT.

This clonotype was picked up a small number of times. The chain joins TRBV12-3 or TRBV12-4 to TRBJ1-1; 7 bases line up with TRBD1. The CDR3 covers 15 residues. V shed 7 bases, J shed 1 base, and the junction held 9 bases outside the gene matches. CDR3 amino acids: CASIAPGQRNTEAFF. DNA of the CDR3: TGTGCCAGCATCGCGCCGGGACAGAGGAACACTGAAGCTTTCTTT.

This clonotype has a handful of counts. The V gene is TRBV5-1, the J gene TRBJ1-3; D is unresolved. Trimming left V 5 bases short and J 1 base short, with 10 bases between. The V gene's germline CDR1 is SGHRS and CDR2 YFSETQ. The CDR3 consists of 14 residues. Here the CDR3 reads CASSPRESGNTIYF. CDR3 DNA sequence: TGCGCCAGCAGTCCTCGAGAATCTGGAAACACCATATATTTT.

The chain employs TRBV29-1 and TRBJ2-1; 8 nucleotides align to TRBD1. Germline loops: CDR1 SQVTM, CDR2 ANQGSEA. This CDR3 comprises 12 residues. V shed 6 bases, J shed 7 bases, and the junction held 5 bases outside the gene matches. CDR3 in DNA: TGCAGCGTCGGACAGGGAGGAAATGAGCAGTTCTTC. This translates into CSVGQGGNEQFF.

The rearrangement links TRBV30 to TRBJ2-1; TRBD2 aligns across 8 bases. CDR1 is GTSNPN, CDR2 SVGIG, per germline (reference sequence). The CDR3 sequence is 14 residues long. J gave up 12 bases and V 0 bases, and 10 bases lay outside the gene matches. The CDR3 DNA is TGTGCCTGGAGTGTACTTAGCGGGAAACCAAGGCAGTTCTTC. As protein: CAWSVLSGKPRQFF.

This clonotype was picked up a small number of times. CDR3 DNA sequence: TGTGCCACTCGGGGGGACAGGGATAACTATGGCTACACCTTC. It is translated as CATRGDRDNYGYTF. This sequence joins TRBV10-3 and TRBJ1-2; 9 nucleotides agree with TRBD1. The CDR3 consists of 14 residues. After removal of 10 bases from V and 1 base from J, the junction contained 7 bases not matched to a gene. CDR1 and CDR2 from the germline V gene are ENHRY and SYGVKD.

The chain combines TRBV11-2 with TRBJ2-3; D is unclear. This CDR3 is 14 amino acids long. V shed 0 bases and J shed 1 base, with 5 bases lying between them. Germline CDR1 and CDR2: SGHAT and FQNNGV. DNA of the CDR3: TGTGCCAGCAGCTTAGAGGTTGGCACAGATACGCAGTATTTT. It specifies CASSLEVGTDTQYF.

This clonotype was detected a few times. This chain connects TRBV15 to TRBJ2-1; D is uncertain. V lost 6 bases to trimming and J lost 10 bases, with 16 bases between them. CDR3 size: 13 residues. Germline lookup yields CDR1 LNHNV and CDR2 YYDKDF (reference sequence). This CDR3 reads CATSPIYSGEQFF. CDR3 nucleotides: TGTGCCACCAGTCCGATTTACTCAGGCGAGCAGTTCTTC.

The genes are TRBV10-3 and TRBJ2-2; D ambiguous. V dropped 10 bases and J dropped 0 bases, with 12 bases sitting between them. CDR3 length equals 14 residues. Germline lookup yields CDR1 ENHRY and CDR2 SYGVKD. DNA of the CDR3: TGTGCCACCCGACAAGACACGAACACCGGGGAGCTGTTTTTT. It yields the protein CATRQDTNTGELFF.

V usage is TRBV7-3 and J usage is TRBJ1-2, with D unclear. CDR3 length: 13 residues. Between the trimmed V and J ends, which lost 8 bases and 8 bases, there was a span of 18 bases. In germline, CDR1 is SGHTA, CDR2 FQGTGA. The CDR3 sequence is CASGQDGSRGYTF. CDR3 DNA: TGTGCCAGCGGTCAGGACGGATCTAGGGGCTACACCTTC. Variable domain in full (rest from reference TRBV7-3 and TRBJ1-2): GAGVSQTPSNKVTEKGKYVELRCDPISGHTALYWYRQSLGQGPEFLIYFQGTGAADDSGLPNDRFFAVRPEGSVSTLKIQRTERGDSAVYLCASGQDGSRGYTFGSGTRLTVV.

V gene TRBV7-8 combines with J gene TRBJ2-3; 8 bases agree with TRBD2. Germline trimming cut 3 bases from V and 1 base from J; bases unmatched to any gene: 0. Germline values: CDR1 SGHVS, CDR2 FQNEAQ. CDR3 length: 14 amino acids. The CDR3 loop is CASSFGGGTDTQYF. CDR3 DNA sequence: TGTGCCAGCAGCTTCGGGGGGGGCACAGATACGCAGTATTTT.

This clonotype was picked up one time. The J gene is TRBJ2-2, the V gene TRBV5-1, with 10 bases matching TRBD1. This CDR3 has 15 amino acids. Per germline, CDR1 SGHRS and CDR2 YFSETQ. V lost 4 bases to trimming and J lost 6 bases; unmatched junction nucleotides: 6. The CDR3 DNA is TGCGCCAGCAGCCGTGGGACAGGGGTTCCCGGGGAGCTGTTTTTT. Translating it yields CASSRGTGVPGELFF.